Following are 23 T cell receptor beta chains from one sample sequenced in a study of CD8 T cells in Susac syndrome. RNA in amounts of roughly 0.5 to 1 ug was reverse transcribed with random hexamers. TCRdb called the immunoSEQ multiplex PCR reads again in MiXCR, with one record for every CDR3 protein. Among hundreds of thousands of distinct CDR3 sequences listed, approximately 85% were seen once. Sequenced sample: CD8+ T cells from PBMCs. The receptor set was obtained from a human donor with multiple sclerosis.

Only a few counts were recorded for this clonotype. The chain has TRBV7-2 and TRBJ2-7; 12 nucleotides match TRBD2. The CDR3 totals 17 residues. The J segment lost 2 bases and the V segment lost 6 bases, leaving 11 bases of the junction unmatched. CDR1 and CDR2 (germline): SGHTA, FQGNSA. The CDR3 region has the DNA TGTGCCAGCAGTGCGACTAGCGGGGGTGATCGGGCCTACGAGCAGTACTTC. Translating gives CASSATSGGDRAYEQYF.

CDR3 sequence: CASSEWTGTEAFF. The CDR3 DNA follows: TGTGCCAGCAGTGAATGGACAGGGACTGAAGCTTTCTTT. The chain uses TRBV2 and TRBJ1-1; 8 positions match TRBD1. With V trimmed by 2 bases and J by 5 bases, 1 base remained unmatched. Per the germline V gene, CDR1 is SNHLY and CDR2 is FYNNEI. The length of the CDR3 is 13 residues.

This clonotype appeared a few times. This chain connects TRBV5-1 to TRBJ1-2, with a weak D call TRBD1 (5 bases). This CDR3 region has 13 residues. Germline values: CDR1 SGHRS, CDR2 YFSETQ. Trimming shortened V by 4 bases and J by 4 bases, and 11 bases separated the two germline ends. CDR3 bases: TGCGCCAGCAGCAGCGACAGCCTCTATGGCTACACCTTC. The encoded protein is CASSSDSLYGYTF.

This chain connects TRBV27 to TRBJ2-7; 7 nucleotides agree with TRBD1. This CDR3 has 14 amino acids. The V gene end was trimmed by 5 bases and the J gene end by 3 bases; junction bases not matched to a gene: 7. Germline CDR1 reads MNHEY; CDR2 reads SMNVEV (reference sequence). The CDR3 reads CASSPRDSLYEQYF. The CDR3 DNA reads TGTGCCAGCAGTCCCCGGGACAGCCTCTACGAGCAGTACTTC.

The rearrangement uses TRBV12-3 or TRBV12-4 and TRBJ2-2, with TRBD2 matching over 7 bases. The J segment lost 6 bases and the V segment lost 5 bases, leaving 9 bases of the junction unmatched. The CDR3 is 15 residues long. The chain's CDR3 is CASSGRDYSAGELFF. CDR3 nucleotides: TGTGCCAGCAGTGGCCGGGACTACAGCGCCGGGGAGCTGTTTTTT.

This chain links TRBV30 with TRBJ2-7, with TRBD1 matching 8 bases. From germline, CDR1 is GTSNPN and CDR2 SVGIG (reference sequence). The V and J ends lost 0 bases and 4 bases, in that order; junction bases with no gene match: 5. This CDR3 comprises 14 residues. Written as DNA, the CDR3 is TGTGCCTGGAGTGTGGCAGGGGGCGCGTACGAGCAGTACTTC. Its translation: CAWSVAGGAYEQYF. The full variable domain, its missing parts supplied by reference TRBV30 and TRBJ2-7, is SQTIHQWPATLVQPVGSPLSLECTVEGTSNPNLYWYRQAAGRGLQLLFYSVGIGQISSEVPQNLSASRPQDRQFILSSKKLLLSDSGFYLCAWSVAGGAYEQYFGPGTRLTVT.

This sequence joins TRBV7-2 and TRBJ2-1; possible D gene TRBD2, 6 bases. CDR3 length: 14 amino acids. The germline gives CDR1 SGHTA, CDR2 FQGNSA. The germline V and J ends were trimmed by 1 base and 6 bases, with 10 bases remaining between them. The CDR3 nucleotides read TGTGCCAGCAGCTTAGACCCGGGAGCCAATGAGCAGTTCTTC. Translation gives CASSLDPGANEQFF.

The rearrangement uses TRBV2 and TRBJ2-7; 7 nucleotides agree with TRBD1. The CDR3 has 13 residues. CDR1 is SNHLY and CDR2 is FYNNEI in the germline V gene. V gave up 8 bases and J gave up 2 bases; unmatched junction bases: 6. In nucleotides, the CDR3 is TGTGCCAGCCGGACAGGCTTAACCTACGAGCAGTACTTC. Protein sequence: CASRTGLTYEQYF.

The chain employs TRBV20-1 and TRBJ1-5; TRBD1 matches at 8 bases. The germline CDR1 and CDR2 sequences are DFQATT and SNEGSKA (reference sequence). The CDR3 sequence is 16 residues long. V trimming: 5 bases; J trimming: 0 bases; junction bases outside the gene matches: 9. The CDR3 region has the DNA TGCAGTGCTCCGGGACAGGAAGGGTATAGCAATCAGCCCCAGCATTTT. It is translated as CSAPGQEGYSNQPQHF.

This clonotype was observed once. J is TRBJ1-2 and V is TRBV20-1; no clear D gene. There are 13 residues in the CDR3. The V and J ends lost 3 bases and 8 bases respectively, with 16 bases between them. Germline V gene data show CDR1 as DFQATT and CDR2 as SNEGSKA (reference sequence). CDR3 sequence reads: CSARGWTVFGYTF. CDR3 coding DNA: TGCAGTGCTAGGGGCTGGACCGTCTTCGGCTACACCTTC.

In nucleotides, the CDR3 is TGCAGCGTCGAGACAGGCTCTGGAAACACCATATATTTT. This sequence encodes CSVETGSGNTIYF. The chain recombines TRBV29-1 with TRBJ1-3, with D possibly TRBD1 on 6 matching bases. Germline CDR1 is SQVTM and CDR2 is ANQGSEA. The CDR3 has 13 residues. V dropped 6 bases and J dropped 0 bases, with 9 bases sitting between them.

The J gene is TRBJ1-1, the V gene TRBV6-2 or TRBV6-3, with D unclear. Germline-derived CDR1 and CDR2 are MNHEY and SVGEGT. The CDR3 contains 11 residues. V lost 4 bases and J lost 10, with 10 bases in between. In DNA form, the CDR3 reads TGTGCCAGCAGTTCAAGGCCTCGAGCTTTCTTT. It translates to CASSSRPRAFF.

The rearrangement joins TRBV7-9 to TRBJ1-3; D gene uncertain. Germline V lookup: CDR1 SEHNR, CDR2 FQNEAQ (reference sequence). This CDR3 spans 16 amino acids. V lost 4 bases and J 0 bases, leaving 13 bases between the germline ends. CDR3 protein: CASSSTEPDSGNTIYF. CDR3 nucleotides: TGTGCCAGCAGCTCTACCGAGCCGGACTCTGGAAACACCATATATTTT.

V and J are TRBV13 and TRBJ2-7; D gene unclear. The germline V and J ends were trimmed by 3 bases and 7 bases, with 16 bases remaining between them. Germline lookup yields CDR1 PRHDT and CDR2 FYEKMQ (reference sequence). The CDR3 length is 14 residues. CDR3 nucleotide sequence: TGTGCCAGCAGCTTCGAGGACGGACCGATGGAGCAGTACTTC. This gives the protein CASSFEDGPMEQYF.

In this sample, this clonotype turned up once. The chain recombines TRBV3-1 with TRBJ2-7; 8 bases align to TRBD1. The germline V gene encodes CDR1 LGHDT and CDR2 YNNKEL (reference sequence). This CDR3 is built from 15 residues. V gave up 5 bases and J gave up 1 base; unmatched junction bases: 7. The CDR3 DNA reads TGTGCCAGCAGCTCACGGACAGGGATATCCTACGAGCAGTACTTC. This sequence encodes CASSSRTGISYEQYF.

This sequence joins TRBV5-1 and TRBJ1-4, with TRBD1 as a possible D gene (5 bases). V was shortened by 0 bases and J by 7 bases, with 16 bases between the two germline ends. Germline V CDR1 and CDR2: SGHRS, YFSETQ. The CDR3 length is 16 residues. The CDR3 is CASSLVSEGRGEKLFF. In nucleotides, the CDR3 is TGCGCCAGCAGCTTGGTGTCAGAGGGACGCGGTGAAAAACTGTTTTTT. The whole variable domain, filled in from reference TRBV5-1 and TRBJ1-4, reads KAGVTQTPRYLIKTRGQQVTLSCSPISGHRSVSWYQQTPGQGLQFLFEYFSETQRNKGNFPGRFSGRQFSNSRSEMNVSTLELGDSALYLCASSLVSEGRGEKLFFGSGTQLSVL.

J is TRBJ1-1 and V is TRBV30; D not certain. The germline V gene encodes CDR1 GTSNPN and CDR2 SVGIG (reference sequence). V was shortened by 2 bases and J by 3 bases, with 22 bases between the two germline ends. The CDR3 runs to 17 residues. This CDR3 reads CAWSSSSLVPLDTEAFF. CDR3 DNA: TGTGCCTGGAGTTCAAGTAGCTTAGTACCTTTGGACACTGAAGCTTTCTTT.

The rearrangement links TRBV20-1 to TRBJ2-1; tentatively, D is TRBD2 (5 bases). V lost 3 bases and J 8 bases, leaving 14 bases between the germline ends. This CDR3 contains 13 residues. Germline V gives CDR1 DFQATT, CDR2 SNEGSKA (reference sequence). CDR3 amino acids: CSASLGNRDEQFF. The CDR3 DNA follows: TGCAGTGCTAGCCTCGGGAATAGGGATGAGCAGTTCTTC.

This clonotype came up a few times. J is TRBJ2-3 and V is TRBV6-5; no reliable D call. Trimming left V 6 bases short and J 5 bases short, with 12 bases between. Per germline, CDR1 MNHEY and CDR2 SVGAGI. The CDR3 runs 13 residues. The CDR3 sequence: CASSPPAGDTQYF. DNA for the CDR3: TGTGCCAGCAGCCCACCCGCTGGAGATACGCAGTATTTT.

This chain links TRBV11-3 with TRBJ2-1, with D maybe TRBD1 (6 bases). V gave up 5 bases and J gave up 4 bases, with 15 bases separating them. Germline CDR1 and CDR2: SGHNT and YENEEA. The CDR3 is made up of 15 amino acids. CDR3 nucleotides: TGTGCCAGCAGCCCCCGGGACATCCCATACAATGAGCAGTTCTTC. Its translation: CASSPRDIPYNEQFF. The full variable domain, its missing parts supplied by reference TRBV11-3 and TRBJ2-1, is EAGVVQSPRYKIIEKKQPVAFWCNPISGHNTLYWYLQNLGQGPELLIRYENEEAVDDSQLPKDRFSAERLKGVDSTLKIQPAELGDSAVYLCASSPRDIPYNEQFFGPGTRLTVL.

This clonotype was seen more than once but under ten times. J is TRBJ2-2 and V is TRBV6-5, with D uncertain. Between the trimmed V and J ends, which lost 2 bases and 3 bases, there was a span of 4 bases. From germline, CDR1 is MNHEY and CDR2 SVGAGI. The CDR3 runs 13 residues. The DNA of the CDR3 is TGTGCCAGCAGTTACGGGGACACCGGGGAGCTGTTTTTT. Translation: CASSYGDTGELFF.

The CDR3 nucleotides are TGTGCCAGCAGCCAAAGCGGGGGCCTCAGCTCCTACAATGAGCAGTTCTTC. Amino acids: CASSQSGGLSSYNEQFF. The chain has TRBV3-1 and TRBJ2-1; 8 nucleotides agree with TRBD2. V shed 2 bases, J shed 0 bases, and the junction held 6 bases outside the gene matches. Per the germline V gene, CDR1 is LGHDT and CDR2 is YNNKEL (reference sequence). The CDR3 is made up of 17 amino acids.

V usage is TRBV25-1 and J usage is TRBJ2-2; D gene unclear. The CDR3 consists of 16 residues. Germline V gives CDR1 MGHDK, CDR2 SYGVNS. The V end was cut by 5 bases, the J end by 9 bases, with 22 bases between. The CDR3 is CASSTRVPLGLRELFF. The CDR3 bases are TGTGCCAGCAGTACCCGGGTCCCCCTGGGATTGAGGGAGCTGTTTTTT.